This record looks at one T cell receptor beta chain sequence and its context. This clonotype has at least ten counts. Its recognized antigen is unknown. The input lacks base qualities; no much larger clone sits a single base away. The library was made by RT-PCR. Sequencer: NextSeq 550. TCRdb reran the public reads through fastp at Q25 and MiXCR, keeping productive beta chains. When rows share a CDR3 protein, they turn into one entry using the most common DNA and genes. This sample lists approximately 9,000 distinct CDR3 sequences; 4% were detected once. The top ten clonotypes cover just under 20% of the sample. The germline V gene specifies SGHRS as CDR1 and YFSETQ as CDR2. Including the terminal cysteine and phenylalanine, the CDR3 comprises 14 residues. The retained sequence is limited to the CDR3, 42 bases, with the frame set at the first base. V gives up 0 bases and J gives up 2 bases, and the segment between their germline ends measures 9 bases.

The entry originates in a study of patients and donors after allogeneic stem cell transplantation (dated by TCRdb to about 2020). Sequences were obtained from blood, either unsorted or a sorted T cell fraction (not recorded which). The origin of this receptor is a human donor who was either an allogeneic HSCT recipient or a stem cell or donor lymphocyte infusion donor (not recorded which). It is not recorded whose cells these are; they may come from a transplant donor. Recombination connected TRBV5-1 to TRBJ2-7; there is no confident call for the D gene. The base sequence is TGCGCCAGCAGCTTGGGGCAGGTACCCTACGAGCAGTACTTC. Protein translation: CASSLGQVPYEQYF.